The present T cell receptor beta chain was sequenced within a study of T cell responses to AZD1222 COVID-19 vaccine. Sequenced by immunoSEQ multiplex PCR; TCRdb stores in-frame clones only, minus some. This sample has around 270,000 clones, with 90% to 95% found just once. This CDR3 contains 15 residues. Germline V gene sequence: CDR1 SGHNT, CDR2 YYREEE (reference sequence). The junction had 6 bases not matched to a gene; V was cut back by 3 bases and J by 5 bases. The sequence was collected from an adult who received the AZD1222 COVID-19 vaccine. The sequences come from peripheral blood, collected 28 days after the second AZD1222 dose. This chain connects TRBV5-4 to TRBJ1-1; TRBD1 matches 11 bases. As DNA, the CDR3 is TGTGCCAGCAGCTCCCGGGACAGGGGGGGAACTGAAGCTTTCTTT. Amino acids: CASSSRDRGGTEAFF.